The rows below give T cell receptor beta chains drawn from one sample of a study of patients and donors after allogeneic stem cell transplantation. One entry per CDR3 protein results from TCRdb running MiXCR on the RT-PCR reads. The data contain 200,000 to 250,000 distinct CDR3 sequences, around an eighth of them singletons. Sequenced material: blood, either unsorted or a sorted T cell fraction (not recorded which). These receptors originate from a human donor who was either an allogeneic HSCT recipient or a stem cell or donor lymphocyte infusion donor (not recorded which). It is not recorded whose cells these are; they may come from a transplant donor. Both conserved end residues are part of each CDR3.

CASRTRTGGVNTGELFF,TRBV5-1,TRBJ2-2
CASSTRLKYEQYF,TRBV7-9,TRBJ2-7
CASSVGTSGGAYNEQFF,TRBV11-2,TRBJ2-1
CASSPDWDSTDTQYF,TRBV2,TRBJ2-3
CASSLGAGESLYGYTF,TRBV5-4,TRBJ1-2
CASSESGRQGNSPLHF,TRBV25-1,TRBJ1-6
CASSLTSGRAEIQYF,TRBV5-1,TRBJ2-5
CASSLDLYTQYF,TRBV7-2,TRBJ2-3
CASSIRQGYRSGNTIYF,TRBV18,TRBJ1-3
CSASASGYEQYF,TRBV20-1,TRBJ2-7
CASSLGSGQDYGYTF,TRBV7-8,TRBJ1-2
CASSQVRGAPEAFF,TRBV3-1,TRBJ1-1
CASIGTENTGELFF,TRBV12-3/TRBV12-4,TRBJ2-2
CASSFIGDGDTQYF,TRBV11-3,TRBJ2-3
CASSFGGFSTDTQYF,TRBV5-1,TRBJ2-3
CASRKPPAYGYTF,TRBV6-1,TRBJ1-2
CASSPLRGSNEQYF,TRBV6-1,TRBJ2-7
CASSLDIYEQYF,TRBV12-3/TRBV12-4,TRBJ2-7
CAISPAGSTDTQYF,TRBV10-3,TRBJ2-3
CSAGGEEGNTIYF,TRBV20-1,TRBJ1-3
CSARVGLAGVAEQFF,TRBV20-1,TRBJ2-1
CASNPSWGVNTEAFF,TRBV11-2,TRBJ1-1
CSAREQGDEQFF,TRBV20-1,TRBJ2-1
CASSTGTAPNTEAFF,TRBV9,TRBJ1-1
CSAAVLAQETQYF,TRBV20-1,TRBJ2-5
CASSARQGFQPQHF,TRBV2,TRBJ1-5
CSARPQGETQYF,TRBV20-1,TRBJ2-5
CASSLAGYSNQPQHF,TRBV5-1,TRBJ1-5
CASSKSGQGFFYRNTGELFF,TRBV19,TRBJ2-2
CASTVAGGGGELFF,TRBV25-1,TRBJ2-2
CSFPTGGYTF,TRBV20-1,TRBJ1-2
CAITKGKFDEQYF,TRBV10-3,TRBJ2-7